This T cell receptor (beta chain) was sequenced in a study of blood T cell repertoires in COVID-19. The CDR3 runs to 16 residues. The V gene's germline CDR1 is LGHDT and CDR2 YNNKEL (reference sequence). J lost 5 bases, V lost 1 base, and 4 bases had no gene match. The protocol was immunoSEQ multiplex PCR, while the TCRdb copy is restricted to in-frame clones and leaves out a portion. This table holds about 80,000 clones, around 90% found once. This chain uses TRBV3-1 (or the pseudogene TRBV3-2) with TRBJ2-5; 13 bases are shared with TRBD2. The clonotype originates from a woman older than 75 with active or convalescent COVID-19. Specimen: peripheral blood. Here the CDR3 reads CASSQGTSGSWETQYF. The CDR3 DNA is TGTGCCAGCAGCCAAGGGACTAGCGGGAGCTGGGAGACCCAGTACTTC.